The sequence of this TCR beta chain was determined in a study of CD8+ T cells in alopecia areata. Study in general: A regimen of oral tofacitinib, 5 to 10 mg twice daily, was given to treated patients.

V lost 5 bases, J lost 4 bases, and 6 bases lay in between. The V gene's germline CDR1 is SGHRS and CDR2 YFSETQ. There are 11 residues in the CDR3. The treatment was: oral pan-JAK inhibitor, 5-10 mg twice daily. PBMC-derived CD4+ and CD8+ T cells were sorted. Sequencing relied on a cDNA template that was reverse transcribed from extracted RNA. Some clones are missing from TCRdb's copy, which holds only in-frame ones; the method was immunoSEQ multiplex PCR. The repertoire includes approximately 160,000 clones, 50% to 65% of them detected once, and 14% sits in the top ten. This sequence was found in a human donor with alopecia areata. Material: CD4+ T cells sorted from blood, obtained at week 24, from a patient treated with tofacitinib. The genes are TRBV5-1 and TRBJ1-1; unclear D gene. The CDR3 region is CASREATEAFF. CDR3 DNA: TGCGCCAGCAGGGAGGCCACTGAAGCTTTCTTT.